This T cell receptor (beta chain) was sequenced in a study of blood T cell repertoires in COVID-19. Study-wide context: T cells, B-cell-depleted T cells, or PBMCs provided the cDNA or gDNA that served as material.

The study recruited people aged about 18 to 90 years across more than 20 US areas. Participant reports of clinical history set cohort assignment. Each recovered donor of Cohort 3 presented with two negative PCRs, clearance, or symptom resolution. The CDR3 has 15 amino acids. The germline CDR1 and CDR2 sequences are MGHRA and YSYEKL. Trimming at V came to 3 bases and at J to 5 bases, leaving 5 bases not matched to a gene. Profiling relied on immunoSEQ multiplex PCR, and the TCRdb table lists in-frame clones only, not all of them. The profile shows 200,000 to 250,000 clones, about 89% of them singletons. This clone turned up a few times.

The chain couples TRBV4-1 to TRBJ2-1, with TRBD1 matching 9 bases. Material: PBMCs or T cells enriched from blood (not recorded which). The sequence came from a woman younger than 45 who had recovered from COVID-19. The CDR3 nucleotides read TGCGCCAGCAGCCAGTCCGGGACAGGGAACAATGAGCAGTTCTTC. This gives the protein CASSQSGTGNNEQFF.